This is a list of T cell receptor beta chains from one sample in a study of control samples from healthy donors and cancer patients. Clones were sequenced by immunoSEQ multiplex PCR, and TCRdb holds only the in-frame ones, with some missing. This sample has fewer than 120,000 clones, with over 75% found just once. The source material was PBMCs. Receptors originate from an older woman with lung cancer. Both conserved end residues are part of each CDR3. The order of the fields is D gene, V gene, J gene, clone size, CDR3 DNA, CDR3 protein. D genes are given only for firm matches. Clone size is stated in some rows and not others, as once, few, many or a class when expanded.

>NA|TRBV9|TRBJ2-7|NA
TGTGCCAGCAGCCCCTCGCCCCGACCCTACGAGCAGTACTTC
CASSPSPRPYEQYF
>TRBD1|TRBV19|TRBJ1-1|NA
TGTGCCAGTAGTATCTCCCAGACAGGGGGTTTGAACACTGAAGCTTTCTTT
CASSISQTGGLNTEAFF
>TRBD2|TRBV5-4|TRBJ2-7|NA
TGTGCCAGCAGCTCCCCGACTAGCGGGGGTCTCAACGAGCAGTACTTC
CASSSPTSGGLNEQYF
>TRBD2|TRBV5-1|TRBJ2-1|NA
TGCGCCAGCAGCCTCGGGGGGGACCTTCGTGATAATGAGCAGTTCTTC
CASSLGGDLRDNEQFF
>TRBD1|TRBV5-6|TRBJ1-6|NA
TGTGCCAGCAGTTCGGGACAGGGGGAATCACCCCTCCACTTT
CASSSGQGESPLHF
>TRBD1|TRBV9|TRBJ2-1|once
TGTGCCAGCAGCCGCAGGGGGCGCGATGAGCAGTTCTTC
CASSRRGRDEQFF
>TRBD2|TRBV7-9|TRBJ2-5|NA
TGTGCCAGCAGCCCCGGGACTAGCGGGACCCTCCAGTGGGAGACCCAGTACTTC
CASSPGTSGTLQWETQYF
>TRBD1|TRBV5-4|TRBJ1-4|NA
TGTGCCAGCAGCTATGGACAGGGGGTTACTAATGAAAAACTGTTTTTT
CASSYGQGVTNEKLFF
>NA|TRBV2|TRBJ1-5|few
TGTGCCAGCAGTGATTCCGGGCTTTATAGCAATCAGCCCCAGCATTTT
CASSDSGLYSNQPQHF
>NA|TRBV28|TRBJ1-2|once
TGTGCCAGCAGTTTATCTCACCCGACAAATGGCGCCTTC
CASSLSHPTNGAF
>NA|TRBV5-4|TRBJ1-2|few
TGTGCCAGCAGCTTTCAGGATTCCGGCTATGGCTACACCTTC
CASSFQDSGYGYTF
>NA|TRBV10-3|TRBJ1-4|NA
TGTGCCATCAGTGAGTCCTCCAGGGGCCCTAATGAAAAACTGTTTTTT
CAISESSRGPNEKLFF
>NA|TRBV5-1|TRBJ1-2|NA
TGCGCCAGCAGGATGGGGACTTCTCGTCTCGATGGCTACACCTTC
CASRMGTSRLDGYTF
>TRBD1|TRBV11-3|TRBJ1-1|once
TGTGCCAGCAGCCTCAGCGGACAGGGGAACACTGAAGCTTTCTTT
CASSLSGQGNTEAFF
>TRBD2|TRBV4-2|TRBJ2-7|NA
TGTGCCAGCAGCCTAGCGGGAGGGGCAGACTACGAGCAGTACTTC
CASSLAGGADYEQYF
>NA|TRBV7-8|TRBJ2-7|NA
TGTGCCAGCAGCTTAGGGGGGCGGGGGAACTCCTACGAGCAGTACTTC
CASSLGGRGNSYEQYF
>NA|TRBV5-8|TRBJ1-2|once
TGTGCCAGCAGCTTGTGGCCACAAGGTGGCTACACCTTC
CASSLWPQGGYTF
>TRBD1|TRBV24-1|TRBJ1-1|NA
TGTGCCACCACCGATGGGACAGCTGAAGCTTTCTTT
CATTDGTAEAFF
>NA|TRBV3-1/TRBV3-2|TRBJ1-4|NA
TGTGCCAGCAGCCAAGCGGTTTGGGGAACAACTAATGAAAAACTGTTTTTT
CASSQAVWGTTNEKLFF
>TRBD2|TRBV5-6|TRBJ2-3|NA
TGTGCCAGCAGCTTGAGGCTAGCGGGATCCACAGATACGCAGTATTTT
CASSLRLAGSTDTQYF
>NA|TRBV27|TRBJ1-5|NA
TGTGCCAGCAGGGTTGACAGACTTAGCAATCAGCCCCAGCATTTT
CASRVDRLSNQPQHF
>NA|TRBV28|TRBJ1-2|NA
TGTGCCAGCAGTTTTGCGGGAGCTAACTATGGCTACACCTTC
CASSFAGANYGYTF
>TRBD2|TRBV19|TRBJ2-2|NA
TGTGCCAGTAGTCTAAGGACTAGCGGGGACACCGGGGAGCTGTTTTTT
CASSLRTSGDTGELFF
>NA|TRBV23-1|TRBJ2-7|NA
TGCGCCAGCAGTCAATCCGGGACCCAACCGTACGGCTGCGAGCAGTACTTC
CASSQSGTQPYGCEQYF
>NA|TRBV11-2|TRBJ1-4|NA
TGTGCCAGCAGCTTCGTGGACATCCCTGAAAAACTGTTTTTT
CASSFVDIPEKLFF
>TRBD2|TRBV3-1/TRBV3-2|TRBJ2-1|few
TGTGCCAGCCGGACTAGCGGGGGTGATGAGCAGTTCTTC
CASRTSGGDEQFF
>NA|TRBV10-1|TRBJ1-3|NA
TGCGCCAGCAGTGGGCTAGGGGATCGGGTGAACACCATATATTTT
CASSGLGDRVNTIYF
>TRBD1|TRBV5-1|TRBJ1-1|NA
TGCGCCAGCACCGGGGACAGGGGAATTGCAACTGAAGCTTTCTTT
CASTGDRGIATEAFF
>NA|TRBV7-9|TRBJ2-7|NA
TGTGCCAGCAGCTTTTACAGGGGACTAACCGACGAGCAGTACTTC
CASSFYRGLTDEQYF
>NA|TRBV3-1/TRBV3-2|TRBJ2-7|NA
TGTGCCAGCAGCCAAGAGATCATCTCCTACGAGCAGTACTTC
CASSQEIISYEQYF